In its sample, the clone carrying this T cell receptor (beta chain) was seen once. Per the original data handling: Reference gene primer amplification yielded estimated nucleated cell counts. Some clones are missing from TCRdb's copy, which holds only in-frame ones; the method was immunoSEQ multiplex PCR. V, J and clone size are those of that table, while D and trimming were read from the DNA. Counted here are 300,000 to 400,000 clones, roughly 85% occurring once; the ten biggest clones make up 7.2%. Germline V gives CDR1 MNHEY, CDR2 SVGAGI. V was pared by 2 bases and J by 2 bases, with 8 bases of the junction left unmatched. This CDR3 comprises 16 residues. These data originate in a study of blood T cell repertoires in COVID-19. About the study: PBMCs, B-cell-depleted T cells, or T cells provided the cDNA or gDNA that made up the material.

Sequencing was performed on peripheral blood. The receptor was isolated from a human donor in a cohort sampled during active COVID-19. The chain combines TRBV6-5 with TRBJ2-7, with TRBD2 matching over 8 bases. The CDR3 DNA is TGTGCCAGCAGTTACGACGCGGGGGGCCGCCCCTACGAGCAGTACTTC. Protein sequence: CASSYDAGGRPYEQYF.